The clone carrying this TCR beta chain was found a few times. This CDR3 region has 14 residues. After removal of 6 bases from V and 8 bases from J, the junction contained 11 bases not matched to a gene. Germline CDR1 and CDR2: SNHLY and FYNNEI. This entry is derived from a study of blood T cell repertoires in COVID-19. Overall study context: COVID-19 samples collected from the United States, Italy and Spain covered acute and convalescent phases. The cDNA or gDNA used as material had been derived from T cells, B-cell-depleted T cells, or PBMCs.

In the original workflow: Quantification of nucleated cells was approximated via reference gene primer amplification. The protocol was immunoSEQ multiplex PCR, while the TCRdb copy is restricted to in-frame clones and leaves out a portion. V and J calls plus clone size are reproduced from that table; the DNA served to infer D and trimming. The sample carries 150,000 to 200,000 clones, 75% to 85% recorded once. The sample was peripheral blood. The V and J genes are TRBV2 and TRBJ1-2; 8 bases are a match to TRBD1. The clonotype comes from a middle-aged woman with COVID-19, enrolled during active disease. The CDR3 region is CASRETGAAPGYTF. The DNA of the CDR3 is TGTGCCAGCAGGGAGACAGGGGCTGCCCCGGGCTACACCTTC. The variable domain in full, completed from reference TRBV2 and TRBJ1-2, reads EPEVTQTPSHQVTQMGQEVILRCVPISNHLYFYWYRQILGQKVEFLVSFYNNEISEKSEIFDDQFSVERPDGSNFTLKIRSTKLEDSAMYFCASRETGAAPGYTFGSGTRLTVV.